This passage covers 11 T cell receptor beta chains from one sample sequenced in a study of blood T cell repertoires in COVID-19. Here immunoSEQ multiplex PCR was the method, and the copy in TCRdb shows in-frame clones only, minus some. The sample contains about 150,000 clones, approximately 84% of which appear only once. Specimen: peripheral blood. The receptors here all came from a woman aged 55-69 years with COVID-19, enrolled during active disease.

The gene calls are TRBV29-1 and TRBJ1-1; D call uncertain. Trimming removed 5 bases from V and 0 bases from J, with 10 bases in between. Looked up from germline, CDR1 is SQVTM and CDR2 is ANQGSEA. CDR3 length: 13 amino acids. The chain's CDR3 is CSVHPGMNTEAFF. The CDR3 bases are TGCAGCGTTCATCCAGGCATGAACACTGAAGCTTTCTTT.

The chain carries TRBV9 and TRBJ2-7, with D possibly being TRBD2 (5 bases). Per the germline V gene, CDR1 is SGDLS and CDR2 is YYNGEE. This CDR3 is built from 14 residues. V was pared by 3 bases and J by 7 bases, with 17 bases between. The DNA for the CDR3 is TGTGCCAGCAGCGCGAGCCCGCAAACGGGGGAGCAGTACTTC. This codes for CASSASPQTGEQYF.

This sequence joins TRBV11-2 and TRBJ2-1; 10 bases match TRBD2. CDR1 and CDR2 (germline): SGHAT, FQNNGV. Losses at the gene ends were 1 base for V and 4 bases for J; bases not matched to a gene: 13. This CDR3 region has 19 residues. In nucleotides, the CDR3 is TGTGCCAGCAGCTTAGCGACGGGGCTAGCGGGAGAGGGGTACAATGAGCAGTTCTTC. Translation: CASSLATGLAGEGYNEQFF.

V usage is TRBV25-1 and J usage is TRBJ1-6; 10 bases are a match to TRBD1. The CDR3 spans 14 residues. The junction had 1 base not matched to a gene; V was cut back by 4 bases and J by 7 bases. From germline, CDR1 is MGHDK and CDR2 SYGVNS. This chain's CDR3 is CASSAGQGNSPLHF. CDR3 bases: TGTGCCAGCAGTGCGGGACAGGGGAATTCACCCCTCCACTTT.

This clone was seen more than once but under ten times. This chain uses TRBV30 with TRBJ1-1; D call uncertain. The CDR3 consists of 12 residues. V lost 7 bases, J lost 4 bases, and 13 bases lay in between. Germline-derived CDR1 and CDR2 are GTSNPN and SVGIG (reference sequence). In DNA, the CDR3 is TGTGCCTCACTAACGGGGAGCACTGAAGCTTTCTTT. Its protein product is CASLTGSTEAFF.

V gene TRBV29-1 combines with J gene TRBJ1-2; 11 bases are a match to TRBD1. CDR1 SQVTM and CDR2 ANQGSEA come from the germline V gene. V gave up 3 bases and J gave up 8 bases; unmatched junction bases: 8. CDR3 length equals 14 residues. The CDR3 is CSVEGTGGVFGYTF. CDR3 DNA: TGCAGCGTTGAGGGGACAGGGGGGGTGTTCGGCTACACCTTC.

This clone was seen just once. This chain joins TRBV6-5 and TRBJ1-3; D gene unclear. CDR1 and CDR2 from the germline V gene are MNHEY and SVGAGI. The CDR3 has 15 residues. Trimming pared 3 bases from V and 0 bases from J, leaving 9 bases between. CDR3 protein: CASSYYPSSGNTIYF. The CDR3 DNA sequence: TGTGCCAGCAGTTATTATCCGAGCTCTGGAAACACCATATATTTT.

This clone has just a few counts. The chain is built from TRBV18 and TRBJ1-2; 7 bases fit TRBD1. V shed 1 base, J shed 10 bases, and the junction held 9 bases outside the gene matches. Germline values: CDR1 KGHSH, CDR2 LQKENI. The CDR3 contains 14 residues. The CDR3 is CASSPRGTEFDYTF. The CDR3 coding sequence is TGTGCCAGCTCACCACGAGGGACAGAATTCGACTACACCTTC. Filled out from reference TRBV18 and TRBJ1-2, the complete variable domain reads NAGVMQNPRHLVRRRGQEARLRCSPMKGHSHVYWYRQLPEEGLKFMVYLQKENIIDESGMPKERFSAEFPKEGPSILRIQQVVRGDSAAYFCASSPRGTEFDYTFGSGTRLTVV.

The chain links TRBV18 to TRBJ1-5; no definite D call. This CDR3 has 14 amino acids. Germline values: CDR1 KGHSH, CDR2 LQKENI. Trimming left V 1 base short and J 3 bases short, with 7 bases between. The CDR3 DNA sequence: TGTGCCAGCTCACCACAGCACTACAATCAGCCCCAGCATTTT. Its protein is CASSPQHYNQPQHF.

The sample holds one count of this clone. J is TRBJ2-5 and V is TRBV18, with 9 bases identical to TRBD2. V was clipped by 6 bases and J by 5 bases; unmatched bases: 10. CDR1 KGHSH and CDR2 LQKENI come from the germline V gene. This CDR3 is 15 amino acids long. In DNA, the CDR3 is TGTGCCAGCTCGGGAGCGGGAGGCCTCCGGGAGACCCAGTACTTC. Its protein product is CASSGAGGLRETQYF.

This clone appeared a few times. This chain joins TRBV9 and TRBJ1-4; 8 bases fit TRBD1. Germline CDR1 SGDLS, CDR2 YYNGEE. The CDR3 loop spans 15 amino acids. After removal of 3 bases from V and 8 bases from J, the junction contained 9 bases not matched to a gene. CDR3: CASSGQGAGREKLFF. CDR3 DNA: TGTGCCAGCAGCGGCCAGGGGGCGGGTAGGGAAAAACTGTTTTTT.